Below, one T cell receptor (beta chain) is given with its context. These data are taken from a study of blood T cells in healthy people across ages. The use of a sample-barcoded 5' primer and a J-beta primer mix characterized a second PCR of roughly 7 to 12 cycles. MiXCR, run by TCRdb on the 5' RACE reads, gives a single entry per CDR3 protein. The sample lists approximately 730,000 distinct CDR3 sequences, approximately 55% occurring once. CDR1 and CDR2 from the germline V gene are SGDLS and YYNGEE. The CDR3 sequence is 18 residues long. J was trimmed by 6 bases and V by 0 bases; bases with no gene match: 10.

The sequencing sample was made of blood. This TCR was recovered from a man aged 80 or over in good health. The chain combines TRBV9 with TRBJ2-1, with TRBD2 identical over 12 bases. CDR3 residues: CASSVGNPSGRGVNEQFF. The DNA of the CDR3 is TGTGCCAGCAGCGTAGGCAACCCTAGCGGGAGGGGAGTCAATGAGCAGTTCTTC.